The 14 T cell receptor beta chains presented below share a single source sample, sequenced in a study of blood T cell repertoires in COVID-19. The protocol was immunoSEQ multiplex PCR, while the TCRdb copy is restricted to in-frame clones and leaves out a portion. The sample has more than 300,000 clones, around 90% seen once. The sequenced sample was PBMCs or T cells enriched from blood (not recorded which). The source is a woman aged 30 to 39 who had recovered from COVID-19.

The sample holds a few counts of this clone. CDR3 sequence (DNA): TGTGCCAGCAGCCCTGGAGGGCGGGCTAATGAAAAACTGTTTTTT. Encoded protein: CASSPGGRANEKLFF. The V and J genes are TRBV25-1 and TRBJ1-4; no reliable D call. Between the trimmed V and J ends, which lost 6 bases and 3 bases, there was a span of 14 bases. The germline V gene encodes CDR1 MGHDK and CDR2 SYGVNS. CDR3 length: 15 residues.

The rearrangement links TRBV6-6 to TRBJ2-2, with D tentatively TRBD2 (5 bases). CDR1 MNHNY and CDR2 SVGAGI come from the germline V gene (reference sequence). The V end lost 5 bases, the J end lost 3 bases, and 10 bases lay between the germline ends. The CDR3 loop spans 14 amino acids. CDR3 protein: CASSGLLDTGELFF. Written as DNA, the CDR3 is TGTGCCAGCAGTGGACTGCTGGACACCGGGGAGCTGTTTTTT.

For the CDR3, the DNA is TGTGCCAGCAGCTTAGATCGGACCGGGATAACGGGAGGGGAGCTGTTTTTT. Its protein product is CASSLDRTGITGGELFF. This chain joins TRBV7-6 and TRBJ2-2, with a weak D call TRBD2 (5 bases). The V gene lost 1 base and the J gene lost 8 bases, with 20 bases spanning the gap. This CDR3 has 17 residues. CDR1 SGHVS and CDR2 FNYEAQ come from the germline V gene.

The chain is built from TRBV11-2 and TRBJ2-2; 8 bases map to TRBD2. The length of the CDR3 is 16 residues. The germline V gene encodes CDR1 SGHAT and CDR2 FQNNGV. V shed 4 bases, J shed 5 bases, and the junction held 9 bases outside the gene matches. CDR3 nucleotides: TGTGCCAGCAGCTGGAGGGGACTAGGTTTGACCGGGGAGCTGTTTTTT. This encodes CASSWRGLGLTGELFF.

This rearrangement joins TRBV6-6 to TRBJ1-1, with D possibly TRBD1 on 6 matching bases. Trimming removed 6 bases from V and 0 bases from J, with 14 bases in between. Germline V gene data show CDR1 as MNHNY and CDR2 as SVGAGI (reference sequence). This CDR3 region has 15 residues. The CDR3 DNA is TGTGCCAGCAGCAACCGGGACAACATGAACACTGAAGCTTTCTTT. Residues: CASSNRDNMNTEAFF.

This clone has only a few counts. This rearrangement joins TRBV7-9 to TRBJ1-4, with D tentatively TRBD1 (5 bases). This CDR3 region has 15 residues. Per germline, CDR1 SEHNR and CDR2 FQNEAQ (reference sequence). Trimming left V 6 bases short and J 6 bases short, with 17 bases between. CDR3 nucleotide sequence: TGTGCCAGCAGTCCAACAGGTTTTCGGGATGAAAAACTGTTTTTT. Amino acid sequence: CASSPTGFRDEKLFF.

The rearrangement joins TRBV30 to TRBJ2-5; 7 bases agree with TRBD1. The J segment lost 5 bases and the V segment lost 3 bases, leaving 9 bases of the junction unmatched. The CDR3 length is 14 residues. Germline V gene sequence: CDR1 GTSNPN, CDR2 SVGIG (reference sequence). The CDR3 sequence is CAWSAGRGWETQYF. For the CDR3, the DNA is TGTGCCTGGAGCGCGGGCAGGGGGTGGGAGACCCAGTACTTC. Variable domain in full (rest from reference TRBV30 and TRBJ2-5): SQTIHQWPATLVQPVGSPLSLECTVEGTSNPNLYWYRQAAGRGLQLLFYSVGIGQISSEVPQNLSASRPQDRQFILSSKKLLLSDSGFYLCAWSAGRGWETQYFGPGTRLLVL.

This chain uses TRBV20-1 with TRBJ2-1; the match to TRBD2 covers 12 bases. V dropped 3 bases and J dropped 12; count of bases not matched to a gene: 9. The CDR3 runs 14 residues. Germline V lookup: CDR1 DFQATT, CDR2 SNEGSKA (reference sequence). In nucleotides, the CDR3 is TGCAGTGCTAGTTCTCTAGCGGGGGGGTGGAGGCAGTTCTTC. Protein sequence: CSASSLAGGWRQFF.

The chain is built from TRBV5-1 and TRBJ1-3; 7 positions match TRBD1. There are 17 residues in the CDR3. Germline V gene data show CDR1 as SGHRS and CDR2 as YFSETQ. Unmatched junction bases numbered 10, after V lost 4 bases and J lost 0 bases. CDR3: CASSALGQVLSGNTIYF. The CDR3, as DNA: TGCGCCAGCAGCGCCCTTGGACAGGTCCTCTCTGGAAACACCATATATTTT.

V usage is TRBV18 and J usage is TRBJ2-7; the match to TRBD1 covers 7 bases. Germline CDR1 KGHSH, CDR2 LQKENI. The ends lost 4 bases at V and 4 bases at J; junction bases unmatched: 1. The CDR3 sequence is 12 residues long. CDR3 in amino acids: CASSRTGYEQYF. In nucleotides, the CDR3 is TGTGCCAGCTCACGGACAGGATACGAGCAGTACTTC.

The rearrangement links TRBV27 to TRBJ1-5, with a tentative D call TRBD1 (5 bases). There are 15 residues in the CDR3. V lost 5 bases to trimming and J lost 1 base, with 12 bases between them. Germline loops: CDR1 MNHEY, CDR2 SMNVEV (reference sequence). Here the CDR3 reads CASSREGASNQPQHF. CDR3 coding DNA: TGTGCCAGCAGTAGGGAAGGGGCGAGCAATCAGCCCCAGCATTTT.

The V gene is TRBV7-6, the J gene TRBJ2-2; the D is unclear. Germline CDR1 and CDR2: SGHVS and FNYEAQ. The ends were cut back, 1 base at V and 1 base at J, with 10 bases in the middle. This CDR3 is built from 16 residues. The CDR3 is CASSLGLAGNTGELFF. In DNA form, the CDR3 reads TGTGCCAGCAGCTTAGGATTGGCAGGGAACACCGGGGAGCTGTTTTTT.

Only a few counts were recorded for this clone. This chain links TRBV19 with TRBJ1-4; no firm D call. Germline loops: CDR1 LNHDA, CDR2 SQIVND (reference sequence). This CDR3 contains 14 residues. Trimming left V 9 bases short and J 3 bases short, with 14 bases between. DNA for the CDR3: TGTGCCAGCAGGCCGGGGAGAGCTAATGAAAAACTGTTTTTT. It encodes CASRPGRANEKLFF. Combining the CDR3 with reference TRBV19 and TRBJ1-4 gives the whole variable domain DGGITQSPKYLFRKEGQNVTLSCEQNLNHDAMYWYRQDPGQGLRLIYYSQIVNDFQKGDIAEGYSVSREKKESFPLTVTSAQKNPTAFYLCASRPGRANEKLFFGSGTQLSVL.

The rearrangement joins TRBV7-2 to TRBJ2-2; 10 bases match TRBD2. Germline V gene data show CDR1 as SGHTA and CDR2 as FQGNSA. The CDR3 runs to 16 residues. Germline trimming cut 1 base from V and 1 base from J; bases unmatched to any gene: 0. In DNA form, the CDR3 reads TGTGCCAGCAGCTTAGGACTAGCGGGGAACACCGGGGAGCTGTTTTTT. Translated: CASSLGLAGNTGELFF.